This entry concerns a single T cell receptor (beta chain). Its antigen remains undetermined. Base qualities are not provided; no much larger clone lies one nucleotide away. The data are from a study of blood T cell repertoires in COVID-19 (dated by TCRdb to about 2020). Background on the whole study: The collaborator samples originated in the United States, Italy and Spain and spanned the acute and convalescent phases of COVID-19. The prospective study material was composed of cDNA or gDNA derived from T cells, B-cell-depleted T cells, or PBMCs. The dataset comprised deeply sampled blood TCRbeta repertoires from subjects exposed to, actively infected with, or recovered from COVID-19. The repertoires were released in a freely available public database intended as a resource for research on the immune response to SARS-CoV-2. Samples came from the ongoing ImmuneRACE study (first 160 participants) plus 1,254 subjects from 6 global collaborators. A de-identified subject ID, COVID-19 status, age in years and sex were almost always included in the sample metadata. Where HLA class I and class II types were available, the types were taken from metadata supplied by the sample provider, not from assay-based typing. Beyond this particular receptor, the publication reports: How much clinical and demographic metadata was included differed by source and by participant, and the metadata was provided uncurated.

Whole blood was collected in K2EDTA tubes by collaborating institutions according to the institutions' own protocols. For TCRbeta analysis, collaborators shipped samples in one of three forms: frozen whole blood, isolated PBMCs, or DNA extracted from either of those sample types. CDR1 LNHNV and CDR2 YYDKDF are derived from the germline V gene (reference sequence). V lost 4 bases and J lost 1 base; the stretch between them is 11 bases long. From its cysteine to its phenylalanine, the CDR3 spans 15 amino acids. Of the read, only the CDR3 DNA is kept; its 45 bases are in frame from base 1. The immunoSEQ Assay, a bias-controlled multiplex PCR, was used to amplify TCRbeta CDR3 regions from genomic DNA. Regarding the original processing steps: Within the assay, amplification of reference gene primers was used to estimate how many nucleated cells each sample contained. Sequence reads were collapsed and filtered to measure the absolute abundance of every unique TCRbeta CDR3 rearrangement. For each sample, productive Simpson clonality was calculated as the square root of Simpson's diversity index across productive rearrangements. This immuneACCESS table, as held by TCRdb, lists in-frame sequences with V and J called but not all clones. Of the missing ones, under half trace to an unresolved V gene in checked studies; the others have no known cause. The V and J calls and clone size come from that table; D and trimming were worked out from the DNA. The sample yields 200,000 to 250,000 clones; about 83% were counted once. Approximately 8% of the sample is in the top ten clones.

The rearranged segments are TRBV15 and TRBJ2-4, with the D segment identity uncertain. Sequences were obtained from peripheral blood. The receptor's source is a woman in her forties or fifties with active or convalescent COVID-19. CDR3 sequence: CATSNSSWAKNIQYF. The DNA sequence reads TGTGCCACCAGCAACTCTTCCTGGGCCAAAAACATTCAGTACTTC.